These 11 T cell receptor beta chains were sequenced from one sample in a study of cytomegalovirus exposure and HLA in healthy donors. The PCR had 60 Vbeta and 13 Jbeta primers. Data came from immunoSEQ multiplex PCR; TCRdb stores just in-frame clones and leaves some out. The sample has more than 90,000 clones; around 86% are singletons. Material: PBMCs. The receptor source for this set is a woman in her 70s in good health and CMV-seropositive.

The chain couples TRBV5-8 to TRBJ2-5; 8 bases map to TRBD1. The closer fit of TRBJ2-7 to the DNA end suggests the J call may be wrong. CDR1 and CDR2 (germline): SGHTS, YDEGEE. This CDR3 has 12 residues. CDR3 in DNA: TGTGCCAGCAGCACAGGACAGGGCGAGCAGTACTTC. It yields the protein CASSTGQGEQYF.

The genes are TRBV7-2 and TRBJ1-1, with 10 bases fitting TRBD1. Trimming removed 4 bases from V and 5 bases from J; junction bases left unmatched: 13. Looked up from germline, CDR1 is SGHTA and CDR2 is FQGNSA. The CDR3 is 17 amino acids. This CDR3 is CASSYVGTGEKRTEAFF. The CDR3 nucleotides read TGTGCCAGCAGCTACGTGGGGACAGGGGAGAAGAGAACTGAAGCTTTCTTT.

In DNA form, the CDR3 reads TGCGCCAGCAGCTTGCTCGGGACTAGCGGGAGGCACACCTACAATGAGCAGTTCTTC. Translated, it gives CASSLLGTSGRHTYNEQFF. The chain combines TRBV5-1 with TRBJ2-1, with TRBD2 matching over 15 bases. This CDR3 has 19 amino acids. V was pared by 1 base and J by 2 bases, with 7 bases of the junction left unmatched. Germline CDR1 SGHRS, CDR2 YFSETQ. Variable domain in full (rest from reference TRBV5-1 and TRBJ2-1): KAGVTQTPRYLIKTRGQQVTLSCSPISGHRSVSWYQQTPGQGLQFLFEYFSETQRNKGNFPGRFSGRQFSNSRSEMNVSTLELGDSALYLCASSLLGTSGRHTYNEQFFGPGTRLTVL.

This chain uses TRBV7-2 with TRBJ2-7; TRBD1 aligns across 7 bases. CDR1 is SGHTA and CDR2 is FQGNSA in the germline V gene. V lost 1 base, J lost 12 bases, and 9 bases stayed unmatched. This CDR3 has 13 amino acids. In DNA, the CDR3 is TGTGCCAGCAGCTTAGGGGGGACAGCCCAGTGGTACTTC. This codes for CASSLGGTAQWYF.

The chain is built from TRBV7-3 and TRBJ2-1; TRBD1 agrees at 7 bases. This CDR3 comprises 13 residues. Germline V gene data show CDR1 as SGHTA and CDR2 as FQGTGA. V dropped 3 bases and J dropped 7; count of bases not matched to a gene: 3. The CDR3 here is CASSLTGPNEQFF. The CDR3 DNA reads as TGTGCCAGCAGCTTGACAGGGCCTAATGAGCAGTTCTTC. Supplemented by reference TRBV7-3 and TRBJ2-1, the full variable domain reads GAGVSQTPSNKVTEKGKYVELRCDPISGHTALYWYRQSLGQGPEFLIYFQGTGAADDSGLPNDRFFAVRPEGSVSTLKIQRTERGDSAVYLCASSLTGPNEQFFGPGTRLTVL.

This chain connects TRBV9 to TRBJ1-1, with 7 nucleotides matching TRBD1. Germline trimming cut 3 bases from V and 3 bases from J; bases unmatched to any gene: 5. The germline V gene encodes CDR1 SGDLS and CDR2 YYNGEE. CDR3 length equals 14 residues. CDR3 residues: CASSGQGRDTEAFF. The CDR3 nucleotides are TGTGCCAGCAGCGGACAGGGTCGGGACACTGAAGCTTTCTTT.

V usage is TRBV5-4 and J usage is TRBJ1-4, with TRBD1 matching over 8 bases. Looked up from germline, CDR1 is SGHNT and CDR2 is YYREEE (reference sequence). V was clipped by 5 bases and J by 3 bases; unmatched bases: 6. The CDR3 is 15 residues long. CDR3 DNA sequence: TGTGCCAGCAGGAAGACAGGGGCCCCTAATGAAAAACTGTTTTTT. Residues: CASRKTGAPNEKLFF.

In its sample, this clone was seen a few times. The chain has TRBV7-9 and TRBJ1-1, with D possibly matching TRBD1 (6 bases). The CDR3 extends over 11 amino acids. Germline CDR1 is SEHNR and CDR2 is FQNEAQ (reference sequence). V lost 5 bases, J lost 7 bases, and 8 bases lay in between. The CDR3 DNA follows: TGTGCCAGCAGCCAACAGGGTGAAGCTTTCTTT. It specifies CASSQQGEAFF. The full variable domain, completed using reference TRBV7-9 and TRBJ1-1, is DTGVSQNPRHKITKRGQNVTFRCDPISEHNRLYWYRQTLGQGPEFLTYFQNEAQLEKSRLLSDRFSAERPKGSFSTLEIQRTEQGDSAMYLCASSQQGEAFFGQGTRLTVV.

The genes are TRBV18 and TRBJ2-1; D possibly corresponds to TRBD2 (5 bases). Germline assignment: CDR1 KGHSH and CDR2 LQKENI. V lost 3 bases and J lost 7, with 16 bases in between. The CDR3 loop spans 15 amino acids. The CDR3 reads CASSPSSPLVNEQFF. The CDR3 coding sequence is TGTGCCAGCTCACCCTCTAGCCCCTTGGTTAATGAGCAGTTCTTC.

This chain connects TRBV19 to TRBJ1-3, with 8 bases fitting TRBD1. CDR3 size: 15 residues. V lost 7 bases, J lost 0 bases, and 5 bases stayed unmatched. Germline CDR1 and CDR2: LNHDA and SQIVND (reference sequence). The CDR3 nucleotides are TGTGCCAGTAACCCGGGACAGGCCTCTGGAAACACCATATATTTT. Its translation is CASNPGQASGNTIYF. The complete variable domain, with remaining parts taken from reference TRBV19 and TRBJ1-3, reads DGGITQSPKYLFRKEGQNVTLSCEQNLNHDAMYWYRQDPGQGLRLIYYSQIVNDFQKGDIAEGYSVSREKKESFPLTVTSAQKNPTAFYLCASNPGQASGNTIYFGEGSWLTVV.

The rearrangement links TRBV28 to TRBJ1-6, with TRBD1 identical over 8 bases. In germline, CDR1 is MDHEN, CDR2 SYDVKM. The CDR3 spans 15 residues. V lost 1 base to trimming and J lost 7 bases; unmatched junction nucleotides: 3. The CDR3 sequence is CASSLFRTGNSPLHF. The DNA of the CDR3 is TGTGCCAGCAGTTTATTCCGGACAGGGAATTCACCCCTCCACTTT.